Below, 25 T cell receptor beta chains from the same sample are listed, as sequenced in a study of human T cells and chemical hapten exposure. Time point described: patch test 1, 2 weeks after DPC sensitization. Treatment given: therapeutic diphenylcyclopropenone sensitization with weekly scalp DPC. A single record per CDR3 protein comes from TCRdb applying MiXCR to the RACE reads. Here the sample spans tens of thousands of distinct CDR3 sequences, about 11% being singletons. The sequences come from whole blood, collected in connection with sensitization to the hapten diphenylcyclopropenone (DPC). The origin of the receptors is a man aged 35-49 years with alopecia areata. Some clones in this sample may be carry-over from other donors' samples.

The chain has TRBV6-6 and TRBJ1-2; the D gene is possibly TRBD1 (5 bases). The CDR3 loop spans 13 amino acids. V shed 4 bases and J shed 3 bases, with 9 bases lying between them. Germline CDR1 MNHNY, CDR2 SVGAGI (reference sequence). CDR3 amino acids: CASSWGRDYGYTF. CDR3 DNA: TGTGCCAGCAGTTGGGGACGGGACTATGGCTACACCTTC.

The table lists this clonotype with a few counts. The CDR3 DNA is TGTGCCAGCAGGTCCGGGACAGCGAACTCCTACGAGCAGTACTTC. It specifies CASRSGTANSYEQYF. J is TRBJ2-7 and V is TRBV28, with TRBD1 matching over 7 bases. Germline V lookup: CDR1 MDHEN, CDR2 SYDVKM. The CDR3 spans 15 residues. Unmatched junction bases numbered 8, after V lost 6 bases and J lost 0 bases.

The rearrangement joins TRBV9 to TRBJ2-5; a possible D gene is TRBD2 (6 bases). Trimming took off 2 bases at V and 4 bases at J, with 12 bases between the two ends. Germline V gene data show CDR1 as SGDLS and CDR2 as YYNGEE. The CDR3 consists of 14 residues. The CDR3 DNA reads TGTGCCAGCAGCGTTGGAAGCGGGCGAGAGACCCAGTACTTC. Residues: CASSVGSGRETQYF.

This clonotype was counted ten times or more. The DNA for the CDR3 is TGTGCCAGCAGCGCAGGGACAGGGGGTAACTATGGCTACACCTTC. Its protein product is CASSAGTGGNYGYTF. This chain joins TRBV3-1 and TRBJ1-2, with TRBD1 matching over 11 bases. Germline-derived CDR1 and CDR2 are LGHDT and YNNKEL (reference sequence). The CDR3 spans 15 residues. J lost 1 base, V lost 5 bases, and 3 bases had no gene match.

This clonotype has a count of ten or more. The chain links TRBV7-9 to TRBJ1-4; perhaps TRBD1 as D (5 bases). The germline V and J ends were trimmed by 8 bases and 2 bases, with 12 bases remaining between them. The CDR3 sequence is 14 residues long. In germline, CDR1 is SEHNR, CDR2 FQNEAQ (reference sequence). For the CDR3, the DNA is TGTGCCAGCCGTAGGGGTAGGACTAATGAAAAACTGTTTTTT. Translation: CASRRGRTNEKLFF.

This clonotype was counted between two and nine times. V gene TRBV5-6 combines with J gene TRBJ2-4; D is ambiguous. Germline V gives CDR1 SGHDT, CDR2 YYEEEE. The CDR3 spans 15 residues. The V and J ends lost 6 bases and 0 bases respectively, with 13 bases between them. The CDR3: CASNPRPLAKNIQYF. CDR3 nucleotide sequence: TGTGCCAGCAACCCCAGACCCCTAGCCAAAAACATTCAGTACTTC.

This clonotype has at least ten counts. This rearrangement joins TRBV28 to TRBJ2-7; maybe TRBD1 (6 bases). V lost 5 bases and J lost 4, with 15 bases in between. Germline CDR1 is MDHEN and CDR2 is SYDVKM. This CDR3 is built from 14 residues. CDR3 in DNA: TGTGCCAGCAGTGGGCCCGTGACAGGTTACGAGCAGTACTTC. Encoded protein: CASSGPVTGYEQYF.

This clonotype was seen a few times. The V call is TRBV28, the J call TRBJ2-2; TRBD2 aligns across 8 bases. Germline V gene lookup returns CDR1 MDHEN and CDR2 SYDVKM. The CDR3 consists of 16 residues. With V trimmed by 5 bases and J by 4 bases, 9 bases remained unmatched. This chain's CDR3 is CASSTPLAVGTGELFF. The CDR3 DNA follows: TGTGCCAGCAGTACCCCACTAGCGGTCGGCACCGGGGAGCTGTTTTTT.

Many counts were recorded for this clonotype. CDR3 in amino acids: CASSLAGRSDTQYF. CDR3 sequence (DNA): TGTGCCAGCAGCTTAGCCGGGAGGTCAGATACGCAGTATTTT. The chain has TRBV7-2 and TRBJ2-3, with TRBD2 matching over 7 bases. V dropped 0 bases and J dropped 4; count of bases not matched to a gene: 1. This CDR3 has 14 amino acids. Germline V gene data show CDR1 as SGHTA and CDR2 as FQGNSA.

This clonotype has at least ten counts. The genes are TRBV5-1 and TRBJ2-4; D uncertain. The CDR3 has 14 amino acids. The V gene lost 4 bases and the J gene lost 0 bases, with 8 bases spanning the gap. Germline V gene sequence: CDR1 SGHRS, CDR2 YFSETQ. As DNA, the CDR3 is TGCGCCAGCAGCGGGTCGATAGCCAAAAACATTCAGTACTTC. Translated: CASSGSIAKNIQYF.

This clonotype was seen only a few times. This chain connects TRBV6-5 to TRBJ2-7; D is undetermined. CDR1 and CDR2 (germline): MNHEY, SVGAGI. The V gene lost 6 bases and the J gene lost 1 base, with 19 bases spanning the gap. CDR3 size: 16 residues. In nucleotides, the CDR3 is TGTGCCAGCAGACCCTCTATTACGGGCTTATCCTACGAGCAGTACGTC. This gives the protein CASRPSITGLSYEQYV.

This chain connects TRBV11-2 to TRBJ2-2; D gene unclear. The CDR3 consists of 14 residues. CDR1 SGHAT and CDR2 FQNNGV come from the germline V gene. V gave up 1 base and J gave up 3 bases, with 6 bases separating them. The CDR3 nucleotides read TGTGCCAGCAGCTTAGCCCTTTACACCGGGGAGCTGTTTTTT. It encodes CASSLALYTGELFF.

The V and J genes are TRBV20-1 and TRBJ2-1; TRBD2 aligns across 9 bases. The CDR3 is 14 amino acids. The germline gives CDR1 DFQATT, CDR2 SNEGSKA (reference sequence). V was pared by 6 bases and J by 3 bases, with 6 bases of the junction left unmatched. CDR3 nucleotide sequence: TGCAGTGCCAGTAGCGGGAGCGACTACAATGAGCAGTTCTTC. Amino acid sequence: CSASSGSDYNEQFF.

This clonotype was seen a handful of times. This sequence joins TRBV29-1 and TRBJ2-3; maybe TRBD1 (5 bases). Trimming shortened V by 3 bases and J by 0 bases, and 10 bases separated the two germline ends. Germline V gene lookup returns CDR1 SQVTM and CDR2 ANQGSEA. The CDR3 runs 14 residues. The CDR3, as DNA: TGCAGCGTTGATAGGGGTAGCAGCACAGATACGCAGTATTTT. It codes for CSVDRGSSTDTQYF.

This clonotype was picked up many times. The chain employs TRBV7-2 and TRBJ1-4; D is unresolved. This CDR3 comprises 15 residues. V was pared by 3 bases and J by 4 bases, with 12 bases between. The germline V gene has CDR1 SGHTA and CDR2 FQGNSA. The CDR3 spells CASSLTGFINEKLFF. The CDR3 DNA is TGTGCCAGCAGCTTGACCGGATTTATTAATGAAAAACTGTTTTTT.

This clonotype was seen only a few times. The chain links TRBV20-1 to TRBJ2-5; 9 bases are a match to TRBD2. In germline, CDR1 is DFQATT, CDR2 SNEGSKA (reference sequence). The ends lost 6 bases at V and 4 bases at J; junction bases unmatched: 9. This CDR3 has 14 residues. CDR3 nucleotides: TGCAGTGCCGCCCTTAGCGGGAGAGCAGAGACCCAGTACTTC. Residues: CSAALSGRAETQYF.

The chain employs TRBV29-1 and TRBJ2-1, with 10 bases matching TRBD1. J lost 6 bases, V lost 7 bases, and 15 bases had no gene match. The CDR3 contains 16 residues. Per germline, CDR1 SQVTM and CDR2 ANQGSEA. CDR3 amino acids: CSAAGGTGVWGNEQFF. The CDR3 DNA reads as TGCAGCGCCGCTGGGGGGACAGGGGTTTGGGGCAATGAGCAGTTCTTC.

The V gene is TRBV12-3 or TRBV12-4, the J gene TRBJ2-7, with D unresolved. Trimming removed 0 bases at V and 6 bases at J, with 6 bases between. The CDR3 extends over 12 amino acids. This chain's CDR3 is CASSLAVGEQYF. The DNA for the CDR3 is TGTGCCAGCAGTTTAGCGGTCGGCGAGCAGTACTTC.

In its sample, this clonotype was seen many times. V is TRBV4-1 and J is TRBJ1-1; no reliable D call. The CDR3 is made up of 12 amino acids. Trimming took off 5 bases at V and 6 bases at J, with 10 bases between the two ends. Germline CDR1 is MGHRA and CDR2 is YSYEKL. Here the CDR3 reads CASSGGFAEAFF. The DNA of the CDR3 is TGCGCCAGCAGCGGAGGTTTCGCTGAAGCTTTCTTT.

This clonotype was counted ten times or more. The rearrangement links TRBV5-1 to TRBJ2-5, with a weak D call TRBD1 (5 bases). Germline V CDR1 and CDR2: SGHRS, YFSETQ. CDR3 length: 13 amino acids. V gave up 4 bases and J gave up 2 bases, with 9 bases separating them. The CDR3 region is CASSKPGQETQYF. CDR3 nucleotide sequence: TGCGCCAGCAGCAAACCAGGGCAAGAGACCCAGTACTTC.

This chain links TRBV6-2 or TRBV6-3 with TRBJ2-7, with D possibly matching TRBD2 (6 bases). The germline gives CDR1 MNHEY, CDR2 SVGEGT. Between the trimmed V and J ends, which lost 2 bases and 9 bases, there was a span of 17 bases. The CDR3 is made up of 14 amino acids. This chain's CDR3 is CASSYRAAGTWQYF. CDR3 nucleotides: TGTGCCAGCAGTTACCGGGCAGCGGGCACTTGGCAGTACTTC.

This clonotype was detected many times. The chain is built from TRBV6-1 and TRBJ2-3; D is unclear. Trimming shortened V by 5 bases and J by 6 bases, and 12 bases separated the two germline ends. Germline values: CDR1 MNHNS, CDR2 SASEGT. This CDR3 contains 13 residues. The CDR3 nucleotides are TGTGCCAGCAGTTATCAGGCAGGTGATACGCAGTATTTT. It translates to CASSYQAGDTQYF.

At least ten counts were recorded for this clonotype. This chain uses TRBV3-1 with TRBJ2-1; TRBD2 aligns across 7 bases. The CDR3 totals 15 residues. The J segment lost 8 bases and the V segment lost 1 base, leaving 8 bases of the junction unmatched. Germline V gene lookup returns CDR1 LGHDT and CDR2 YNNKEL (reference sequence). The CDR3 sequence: CASSQGHRTSHEQFF. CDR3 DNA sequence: TGTGCCAGCAGCCAAGGTCACCGGACTAGTCATGAGCAGTTCTTC.

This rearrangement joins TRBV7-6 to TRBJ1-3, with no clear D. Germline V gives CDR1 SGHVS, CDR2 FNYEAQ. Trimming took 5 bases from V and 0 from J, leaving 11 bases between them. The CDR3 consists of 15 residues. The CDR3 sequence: CASSPEPSSGNTIYF. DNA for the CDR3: TGTGCCAGCAGCCCCGAACCCAGCTCTGGAAACACCATATATTTT.

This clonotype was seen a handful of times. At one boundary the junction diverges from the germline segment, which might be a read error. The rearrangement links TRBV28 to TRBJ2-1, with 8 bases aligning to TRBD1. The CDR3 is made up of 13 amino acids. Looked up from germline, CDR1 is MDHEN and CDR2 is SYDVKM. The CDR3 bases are TGTGCCAGCACCCATCTCCCAGGACAGGGAGGACTCTTC. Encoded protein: CASTHLPGQGGLF.